A single sample is the source of the 11 T cell receptor beta chains below, sequenced in a study of human T cells and chemical hapten exposure. Time point defined: pre-sensitization, week 0. Treatment reported: therapeutic diphenylcyclopropenone sensitization with weekly scalp DPC. TCRdb used MiXCR to reprocess the RACE reads, holding one entry per CDR3 protein. Of more than 75,000 distinct CDR3 sequences in the sample, roughly 9.1% are singletons; the top ten hold 3.6%. The material was whole blood, obtained in connection with sensitization to the hapten diphenylcyclopropenone (DPC). The receptors come from a woman aged 40 to 55 with alopecia areata. Some clones in this sample may be carry-over from other donors' samples.

Many counts were recorded for this clonotype. V and J are TRBV12-3 or TRBV12-4 and TRBJ2-2, with 9 bases lining up with TRBD1. There are 15 residues in the CDR3. The J segment lost 5 bases and the V segment lost 4 bases, leaving 5 bases of the junction unmatched. This chain's CDR3 is CASSSDRGFTGELFF. The CDR3 DNA reads TGTGCCAGCAGTTCGGACAGGGGATTTACCGGGGAGCTGTTTTTT.

This clonotype was seen ten or more times. This chain links TRBV20-1 with TRBJ2-5; 12 positions agree with TRBD2. Germline V gives CDR1 DFQATT, CDR2 SNEGSKA (reference sequence). The CDR3 covers 18 residues. After removal of 5 bases from V and 1 base from J, the junction contained 14 bases not matched to a gene. Here the CDR3 DNA reads TGCAGTGCTCCCGATAGAAGACTAGCGGGGGCCCTCCAAGAGACCCAGTACTTC. Translating it yields CSAPDRRLAGALQETQYF.

Ten or more counts support this clonotype. J is TRBJ2-7 and V is TRBV12-3 or TRBV12-4; 8 positions match TRBD1. CDR3 length equals 16 residues. V lost 3 bases, J lost 3 bases, and 10 bases stayed unmatched. The CDR3 DNA reads as TGTGCCAGCAGTTTGGGTGGACAGGGTCTCCTCTACGAGCAGTACTTC. Translated, it gives CASSLGGQGLLYEQYF.

The genes are TRBV11-2 and TRBJ2-2, with unresolved D. This CDR3 has 12 residues. Per germline, CDR1 SGHAT and CDR2 FQNNGV. Trimming left V 5 bases short and J 3 bases short, with 4 bases between. CDR3 sequence reads: CASSPDTGELFF. CDR3 DNA: TGTGCCAGCAGCCCAGACACCGGGGAGCTGTTTTTT.

This clonotype is labeled medium-sized. This chain uses TRBV6-6 with TRBJ2-2; D remains ambiguous. The CDR3 consists of 13 residues. The V gene lost 8 bases and the J gene lost 2 bases, with 9 bases spanning the gap. Looked up from germline, CDR1 is MNHNY and CDR2 is SVGAGI (reference sequence). The DNA for the CDR3 is TGTGCCAGCGGCAAGGTCAACACCGGGGAGCTGTTTTTT. This sequence encodes CASGKVNTGELFF.

Of note for this clonotype: A much larger clone is a single base away; this may be a read error. The chain employs TRBV28 and TRBJ1-2; D is unresolved. The V gene lost 4 bases and the J gene lost 0 bases, with 9 bases spanning the gap. CDR3 length: 14 amino acids. The germline V gene encodes CDR1 MDHEN and CDR2 SYDVKM. The CDR3 bases are TGTGCCAGCAGTTCTAAGACGCCTAACTATGGCTACACCTTC. It specifies CASSSKTPNYGYTF.

This clonotype was seen repeatedly, ten times or more. V gene TRBV20-1 combines with J gene TRBJ1-3; 7 nucleotides line up with TRBD1. This CDR3 has 18 amino acids. Germline CDR1 DFQATT, CDR2 SNEGSKA (reference sequence). V dropped 0 bases and J dropped 6; count of bases not matched to a gene: 17. In DNA, the CDR3 is TGCAGTGCTAGAGAGGATAGACAGGGAGTAGGTAGGGAAAACACCATATATTTT. Translating it yields CSAREDRQGVGRENTIYF.

This clonotype was seen a handful of times. V usage is TRBV7-6 and J usage is TRBJ1-1, with D unclear. Germline V gene data show CDR1 as SGHVS and CDR2 as FNYEAQ. Trimming took off 0 bases at V and 3 bases at J, with 11 bases between the two ends. The CDR3 has 15 amino acids. The CDR3 here is CASSLAAVGYTEAFF. The CDR3 DNA is TGTGCCAGCAGCTTAGCTGCGGTGGGTTACACTGAAGCTTTCTTT.

This clonotype was seen at least ten times. The CDR3 protein is CASGILRAGANVLTF. The CDR3 bases are TGTGCCAGCGGAATACTTCGGGCTGGGGCCAACGTCCTGACTTTC. The rearrangement uses TRBV6-2 or TRBV6-3 and TRBJ2-6; D is unclear. Germline CDR1 reads MNHEY; CDR2 reads SVGEGT. The V end lost 8 bases, the J end lost 2 bases, and 13 bases lay between the germline ends. CDR3 length: 15 residues.

In this sample, this clonotype turned up many times. The CDR3 sequence is CAISAWGTEYGYTF. CDR3 coding DNA: TGTGCCATCAGTGCTTGGGGGACAGAATATGGCTACACCTTC. The chain recombines TRBV10-3 with TRBJ1-2, with 7 nucleotides matching TRBD1. The V and J ends lost 4 bases and 5 bases, in that order; junction bases with no gene match: 7. Germline V gene data show CDR1 as ENHRY and CDR2 as SYGVKD. The CDR3 is made up of 14 amino acids.

This clonotype appeared many times. The V gene is TRBV7-9, the J gene TRBJ2-3, with D maybe TRBD2 (7 bases). The CDR3 has 16 amino acids. Germline values: CDR1 SEHNR, CDR2 FQNEAQ (reference sequence). Trimming pared 5 bases from V and 1 base from J, leaving 16 bases between. CDR3 protein: CASSLARGLGTDTQYF. The DNA for the CDR3 is TGTGCCAGCAGCCTGGCGCGGGGGCTCGGCACAGATACGCAGTATTTT.